What follows are 31 T cell receptor beta chains derived from one specimen sequenced in a study of T cell responses to AZD1222 COVID-19 vaccine. This table comes from immunoSEQ multiplex PCR, and its TCRdb copy is limited to in-frame clones, with some not included. The repertoire holds 90,000 to 150,000 clones, about nine tenths seen once, with less than 4.5% in the top ten. The sample here was peripheral blood, taken on day 0 of AZD1222 vaccination. The receptors originated from an adult in good health.

The chain employs TRBV5-5 and TRBJ1-1, with TRBD1 matching 7 bases. This CDR3 spans 14 amino acids. V was pared by 4 bases and J by 1 base, with 4 bases of the junction left unmatched. Per the germline V gene, CDR1 is SGHKS and CDR2 is YYEKEE (reference sequence). CDR3 region: CASSRGTANTEAFF. DNA of the CDR3: TGTGCCAGCAGCAGAGGGACAGCGAACACTGAAGCTTTCTTT. Full variable domain (remainder filled in from reference TRBV5-5 and TRBJ1-1): DAGVTQSPTHLIKTRGQQVTLRCSPISGHKSVSWYQQVLGQGPQFIFQYYEKEERGRGNFPDRFSARQFPNYSSELNVNALLLGDSALYLCASSRGTANTEAFFGQGTRLTVV.

Written as DNA, the CDR3 is TGTGCCAGCAGCTTGGCCTGGACGGCTGGAAACACCATATATTTT. Translation gives CASSLAWTAGNTIYF. The chain employs TRBV5-5 and TRBJ1-3; D unclear. This CDR3 region has 15 residues. The germline CDR1 and CDR2 sequences are SGHKS and YYEKEE (reference sequence). V dropped 0 bases and J dropped 2 bases, with 9 bases sitting between them.

The chain recombines TRBV5-1 with TRBJ1-2; possibly TRBD1 for D (5 bases). CDR1 and CDR2 (germline): SGHRS, YFSETQ. The CDR3 is made up of 13 amino acids. With 0 bases removed from V and 8 bases from J, the gap between germline ends came to 11 bases. Here the CDR3 DNA reads TGCGCCAGCAGCTTGGACGGGGGTGGAGGCTACACCTTC. Protein: CASSLDGGGGYTF.

This clone was found a few times. The J gene is TRBJ1-2, the V gene TRBV5-4; 10 bases match TRBD1. The trim removed 3 bases at V and 5 bases at J, leaving 4 bases unmatched. CDR3 length equals 14 residues. Per the germline V gene, CDR1 is SGHNT and CDR2 is YYREEE (reference sequence). CDR3 coding DNA: TGTGCCAGCAGCTCAGGGACAGGGGATTATGGCTACACCTTC. Its translation: CASSSGTGDYGYTF.

This clone was detected only once. The chain recombines TRBV6-1 with TRBJ1-3, with 9 bases aligning to TRBD1. The CDR3 has 15 residues. Germline V lookup: CDR1 MNHNS, CDR2 SASEGT. Losses at the gene ends were 1 base for V and 2 bases for J; bases not matched to a gene: 0. The CDR3: CASSEGTGAGNTIYF. As DNA, the CDR3 is TGTGCCAGCAGTGAAGGGACAGGGGCTGGAAACACCATATATTTT.

The V and J genes are TRBV11-2 and TRBJ1-1, with D tentatively TRBD1 (5 bases). Germline values: CDR1 SGHAT, CDR2 FQNNGV. CDR3 length: 15 residues. Trimming removed 1 base at V and 4 bases at J, with 13 bases between. The CDR3 sequence is CASSLGRGRGTEAFF. The CDR3 DNA sequence: TGTGCCAGCAGCTTAGGGAGGGGTCGGGGCACTGAAGCTTTCTTT.

The chain recombines TRBV28 with TRBJ2-3; D might be TRBD2 (6 bases). Trimming removed 3 bases at V and 1 base at J, with 8 bases between. This CDR3 region has 14 residues. Germline V lookup: CDR1 MDHEN, CDR2 SYDVKM. The CDR3: CASSFGGGTDTQYF. The CDR3, as DNA: TGTGCCAGCAGTTTCGGCGGGGGCACAGATACGCAGTATTTT.

The genes are TRBV6-1 and TRBJ1-2, with a possible D match to TRBD1 (5 bases). The CDR3 has 16 amino acids. V lost 2 bases to trimming and J lost 6 bases, with 19 bases between them. Germline loops: CDR1 MNHNS, CDR2 SASEGT. The CDR3 DNA reads as TGTGCCAGCAGTGAATCCCAGGGACTTCGACTTAATGGCTACACCTTC. The encoded protein is CASSESQGLRLNGYTF.

The J gene is TRBJ2-2, the V gene TRBV10-1; TRBD2 matches at 7 bases. Germline assignment: CDR1 WNHNN and CDR2 SYGVQD (reference sequence). V trimming: 1 base; J trimming: 0 bases; junction bases outside the gene matches: 2. CDR3 length equals 16 residues. The chain's CDR3 is CASSEFGTTNTGELFF. CDR3 sequence (DNA): TGCGCCAGCAGTGAGTTCGGGACTACGAACACCGGGGAGCTGTTTTTT.

The chain employs TRBV7-2 and TRBJ2-3; the D is unclear. The germline V gene has CDR1 SGHTA and CDR2 FQGNSA. There are 15 residues in the CDR3. V was cut by 1 base and J by 1 base, with 9 bases left in between. The CDR3 bases are TGTGCCAGCAGCTTAGTGACAACCCGCACAGATACGCAGTATTTT. Protein: CASSLVTTRTDTQYF. The entire variable domain, with the rest obtained from reference TRBV7-2 and TRBJ2-3, is as follows: GAGVSQSPSNKVTEKGKDVELRCDPISGHTALYWYRQSLGQGLEFLIYFQGNSAPDKSGLPSDRFSAERTGGSVSTLTIQRTQQEDSAVYLCASSLVTTRTDTQYFGPGTRLTVL.

The chain uses TRBV28 and TRBJ1-2, with TRBD1 identical over 11 bases. The CDR3 runs to 16 residues. CDR1 and CDR2 (germline): MDHEN, SYDVKM. V dropped 1 base and J dropped 8; count of bases not matched to a gene: 9. The CDR3 DNA reads as TGTGCCAGCAGTTTATTTCTAGGGACAGGGGGTAGAGGCTACACCTTC. As protein: CASSLFLGTGGRGYTF.

This clone appeared a single time. The chain links TRBV14 to TRBJ1-1; possibly TRBD1 for D (6 bases). Germline CDR1 SGHDN, CDR2 FVKESK. This CDR3 comprises 14 residues. The ends were cut back, 5 bases at V and 0 bases at J, with 10 bases in the middle. The CDR3 bases are TGTGCCAGCAGCAGGCCAGGGGTGAACACTGAAGCTTTCTTT. Translated, it gives CASSRPGVNTEAFF.

The table lists this clone with a few counts. V gene TRBV19 combines with J gene TRBJ1-3, with D perhaps matching TRBD1 (6 bases). Germline values: CDR1 LNHDA, CDR2 SQIVND (reference sequence). The CDR3 totals 15 residues. The V end was cut by 1 base, the J end by 8 bases, with 15 bases between. Here the CDR3 reads CASSIVDSSGDTIYF. The CDR3 DNA follows: TGTGCCAGTAGTATAGTGGACAGCTCTGGCGACACCATATATTTT.

This clone came up once. The V and J genes are TRBV19 and TRBJ1-2, with 7 positions matching TRBD1. In germline, CDR1 is LNHDA, CDR2 SQIVND (reference sequence). J was trimmed by 2 bases and V by 5 bases; bases with no gene match: 8. The CDR3 covers 15 residues. CDR3 residues: CASSPREGANYGYTF. CDR3 DNA sequence: TGTGCCAGTAGTCCCCGGGAGGGGGCAAACTATGGCTACACCTTC.

The chain recombines TRBV2 with TRBJ2-1; D tentatively reads TRBD1 or TRBD2 (5 bases each). Germline CDR1 and CDR2: SNHLY and FYNNEI. V lost 3 bases and J 10 bases, leaving 16 bases between the germline ends. The length of the CDR3 is 14 residues. CDR3: CASSDRGWPGEQFF. The CDR3 coding sequence is TGTGCCAGCAGTGACCGGGGCTGGCCGGGCGAGCAGTTCTTC.

The rearrangement uses TRBV19 and TRBJ1-1; 10 bases line up with TRBD1. Trimming took 4 bases from V and 3 from J; bases not matched to a gene: 5. Germline V gene sequence: CDR1 LNHDA, CDR2 SQIVND (reference sequence). This CDR3 is 15 amino acids long. In nucleotides, the CDR3 is TGTGCCAGTAGTACAACCGGGACAGGGGACACTGAAGCTTTCTTT. Translated, it gives CASSTTGTGDTEAFF.

This chain uses TRBV19 with TRBJ1-4, with D unclear. The V gene's germline CDR1 is LNHDA and CDR2 SQIVND (reference sequence). V was shortened by 3 bases and J by 0 bases, with 8 bases between the two germline ends. The CDR3 sequence is 15 residues long. This CDR3 is CASSMFVTTNEKLFF. CDR3 DNA: TGTGCCAGTAGTATGTTCGTCACAACTAATGAAAAACTGTTTTTT. The variable domain in full, completed from reference TRBV19 and TRBJ1-4, reads DGGITQSPKYLFRKEGQNVTLSCEQNLNHDAMYWYRQDPGQGLRLIYYSQIVNDFQKGDIAEGYSVSREKKESFPLTVTSAQKNPTAFYLCASSMFVTTNEKLFFGSGTQLSVL.

The chain has TRBV6-2 or TRBV6-3 and TRBJ2-7, with D perhaps given as TRBD1 or TRBD2 (5 bases each). The length of the CDR3 is 17 residues. Germline V gene sequence: CDR1 MNHEY, CDR2 SVGEGT. Trimming shortened V by 2 bases and J by 6 bases, and 23 bases separated the two germline ends. CDR3 DNA: TGTGCCAGCAGTTACCCGTCCGACGGGGCCCTCAGAAGCGAGCAGTACTTC. It translates to CASSYPSDGALRSEQYF.

The gene calls are TRBV6-6 and TRBJ2-7, with D hard to call. The CDR3 is made up of 14 amino acids. Germline CDR1 and CDR2: MNHNY and SVGAGI (reference sequence). V was pared by 2 bases and J by 2 bases, with 10 bases between. CDR3 DNA sequence: TGTGCCAGCAGTTACACGGGCACCGCCTACGAGCAGTACTTC. Translation gives CASSYTGTAYEQYF.

The table lists this clone with a few counts. The chain carries TRBV5-6 and TRBJ2-7; D possibly corresponds to TRBD2 (5 bases). With 5 bases removed from V and 3 bases from J, the gap between germline ends came to 9 bases. CDR3 size: 12 residues. Germline assignment: CDR1 SGHDT and CDR2 YYEEEE. CDR3: CASSQRSYEQYF. In DNA, the CDR3 is TGTGCCAGCAGTCAGCGGAGCTACGAGCAGTACTTC.

V is TRBV7-2 and J is TRBJ2-7; 11 nucleotides match TRBD1. Per germline, CDR1 SGHTA and CDR2 FQGNSA. The CDR3 has 14 amino acids. The V segment lost 5 bases and the J segment 3 bases; nucleotides outside the gene matches: 3. The CDR3 DNA reads TGTGCCAGCAGCGAGGGGACAGGGGGCTACGAGCAGTACTTC. Translating it yields CASSEGTGGYEQYF.

The count of this clone is one. CDR3 loop: CASSWDSYDGYGYTF. CDR3 nucleotides: TGTGCCAGCAGTTGGGACAGCTATGATGGCTATGGCTACACCTTC. J is TRBJ1-2 and V is TRBV6-5; 7 nucleotides line up with TRBD1. Losses at the gene ends were 4 bases for V and 4 bases for J; bases not matched to a gene: 9. The CDR3 extends over 15 amino acids. Germline CDR1 and CDR2: MNHEY and SVGAGI.

CDR3 sequence: CASSLRRANMNTEAFF. The DNA of the CDR3 is TGTGCCAGCAGCTTGCGACGGGCAAACATGAACACTGAAGCTTTCTTT. This chain links TRBV5-5 with TRBJ1-1; D is uncertain. The V end lost 1 base, the J end lost 0 bases, and 13 bases lay between the germline ends. Germline values: CDR1 SGHKS, CDR2 YYEKEE (reference sequence). The CDR3 totals 16 residues.

V and J are TRBV28 and TRBJ2-7; D gene uncertain. Germline CDR1 reads MDHEN; CDR2 reads SYDVKM. Deletions cut 5 bases from V and 7 bases from J, with 12 bases between. This CDR3 is built from 12 residues. The chain's CDR3 is CASSLRAREQYF. The CDR3 coding sequence is TGTGCCAGCAGTCTTAGGGCTCGAGAGCAGTACTTC.

The J gene is TRBJ1-4, the V gene TRBV15; D perhaps matches TRBD1 (5 bases). The CDR3 sequence is 13 residues long. The germline CDR1 and CDR2 sequences are LNHNV and YYDKDF (reference sequence). Trimming left V 5 bases short and J 5 bases short, with 9 bases between. CDR3 region: CATSEGMNEKLFF. The CDR3 DNA follows: TGTGCCACCAGCGAGGGGATGAATGAAAAACTGTTTTTT.

The J gene is TRBJ2-1, the V gene TRBV7-8; D gene uncertain. V lost 4 bases and J lost 2, with 12 bases in between. This CDR3 region has 15 residues. Germline-derived CDR1 and CDR2 are SGHVS and FQNEAQ. The CDR3 region has the DNA TGTGCCAGCAGCTGGTTCAGGATACCCTACAATGAGCAGTTCTTC. It is translated as CASSWFRIPYNEQFF. The variable domain in full, with the rest retrieved from reference TRBV7-8 and TRBJ2-1, is GAGVSQSPRYKVAKRGQDVALRCDPISGHVSLFWYQQALGQGPEFLTYFQNEAQLDKSGLPSDRFFAERPEGSVSTLKIQRTQQEDSAVYLCASSWFRIPYNEQFFGPGTRLTVL.

The chain is built from TRBV28 and TRBJ2-1; D unclear. V dropped 4 bases and J dropped 0 bases, with 13 bases sitting between them. The CDR3 loop spans 16 amino acids. The germline V gene has CDR1 MDHEN and CDR2 SYDVKM. The CDR3 nucleotides are TGTGCCAGCAGTTCCCCAAGCGCTAGCTCCTACAATGAGCAGTTCTTC. Residues: CASSSPSASSYNEQFF.

A single count supports this clone. The J gene is TRBJ1-2, the V gene TRBV28; 7 bases are shared with TRBD1. Germline CDR1 reads MDHEN; CDR2 reads SYDVKM. The CDR3 has 14 residues. Trimming took 4 bases from V and 3 from J; bases not matched to a gene: 5. The CDR3 sequence: CASSSGQVDYGYTF. In DNA, the CDR3 is TGTGCCAGCAGTTCTGGACAGGTTGACTATGGCTACACCTTC.

This sequence joins TRBV7-9 and TRBJ2-2; D is possibly TRBD1 (5 bases). Trimming left V 5 bases short and J 1 base short, with 8 bases between. This CDR3 has 14 amino acids. Germline lookup yields CDR1 SEHNR and CDR2 FQNEAQ (reference sequence). The DNA for the CDR3 is TGTGCCAGCAGCCTCGGACAGAACACCGGGGAGCTGTTTTTT. This gives the protein CASSLGQNTGELFF.

This chain joins TRBV5-1 and TRBJ2-1; no definite D call. The CDR3 runs 16 residues. CDR1 is SGHRS and CDR2 is YFSETQ in the germline V gene. Trimming removed 0 bases from V and 2 bases from J, with 12 bases in between. CDR3 residues: CASSLDRVPPYNEQFF. DNA of the CDR3: TGCGCCAGCAGCTTGGATAGGGTTCCTCCCTACAATGAGCAGTTCTTC.

The rearrangement uses TRBV4-1 and TRBJ1-6; tentatively, D is TRBD1 (5 bases). This CDR3 spans 13 amino acids. Germline V gene data show CDR1 as MGHRA and CDR2 as YSYEKL. V was clipped by 1 base and J by 9 bases, with 7 bases between them. The CDR3 spells CASSQGGVSPLHF. The CDR3 coding sequence is TGCGCCAGCAGCCAAGGAGGGGTTTCACCCCTCCACTTT.